This T cell receptor (beta chain) was sequenced during a study of metastatic and nonmetastatic thyroid tumors (dated by TCRdb to 2020 to 2022). Broadly, across the study: Repertoires were compared across peripheral blood and tumor or nodule tissue samples from malignant and benign thyroid patients.

Including the terminal cysteine and phenylalanine, the CDR3 comprises 14 residues. Here the CDR3 DNA is all that survives: 42 bases in frame from base 1. Deletion took 6 bases off V and 0 bases off J, with a span of 9 bases between the germline ends. Here is what the overall study found, with its caveats: In both blood and tumor samples, malignant tumors were reported to have significantly higher TCR beta diversity than benign nodules.

On this clone: This clone's antigen is unknown. Qualities for individual bases were not recorded, and no much larger clone is one base off.

The receptor library was made with PCR. The sample was run on an Illumina HiSeq 4000. High-throughput sequencing was used to profile the TCR beta-chain CDR3 region of each patient. The study's processing was this. CDR3 differences across clinicopathological groups were used to build a classifier for discriminating distant-metastatic papillary thyroid cancer patients. The Shannon index was used to measure repertoire diversity, and the Morisita-Horn index was used to measure how similar tumor and blood repertoires were. In TCRdb, the public reads were trimmed at Q25 with fastp and aligned with MiXCR, with productive beta chains retained. In this record, the V and J calls reflect TCRdb's handling and not the investigators' own analysis. The table for this sample lists 35,000 to 50,000 clones; about 3.2% of them were counted only once. The ten largest account for more than 8.5% of the sample. No treatment had been received by any patient before thyroid surgery. Using T-cell receptor beta sequencing, the study looked back at clinical samples from patients collected from about 2011 to 2019.

The sequencing input was blood. The clonotype originates from a female donor with papillary thyroid cancer or a benign thyroid nodule (not recorded which). Some clones in this sample may be carry-over from other donors' samples. The receptor chain draws on TRBV12-3 or TRBV12-4 and TRBJ2-1; the D segment could be TRBD2, given 5 matching bases. At the DNA level, the sequence is TGTGCCAGCAGGGACTTCCCCTCCTACAATGAGCAGTTCTTC. This gives the protein CASRDFPSYNEQFF.